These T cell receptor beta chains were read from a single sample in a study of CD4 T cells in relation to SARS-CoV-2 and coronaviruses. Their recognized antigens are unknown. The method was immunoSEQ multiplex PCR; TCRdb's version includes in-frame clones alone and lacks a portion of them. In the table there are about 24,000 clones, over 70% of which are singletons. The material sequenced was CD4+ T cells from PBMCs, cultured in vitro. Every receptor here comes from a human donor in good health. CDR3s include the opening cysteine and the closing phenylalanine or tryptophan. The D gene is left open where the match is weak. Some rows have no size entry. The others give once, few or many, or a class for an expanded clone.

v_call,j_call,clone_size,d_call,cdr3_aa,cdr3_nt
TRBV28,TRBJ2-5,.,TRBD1,CASTTGTVQETQYF,TGTGCCAGCACCACAGGGACAGTCCAAGAGACCCAGTACTTC
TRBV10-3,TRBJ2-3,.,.,CAISGSSGDTQYF,TGTGCCATCAGTGGTTCCAGTGGAGATACGCAGTATTTT
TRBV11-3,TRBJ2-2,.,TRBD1,CASSARQGASPGELFF,TGTGCCAGCAGCGCCCGACAGGGGGCGAGTCCCGGGGAGCTGTTTTTT
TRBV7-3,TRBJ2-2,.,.,CASSLSGRRDHGELFF,TGTGCCAGCAGCTTATCGGGTCGGAGGGACCACGGGGAGCTGTTTTTT
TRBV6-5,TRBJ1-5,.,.,CASSYSPGGPQHF,TGTGCCAGCAGTTACTCACCGGGGGGGCCCCAGCATTTT
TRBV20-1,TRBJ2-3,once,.,CSASSGEPTDTQYF,TGCAGTGCTAGTTCAGGGGAACCCACAGATACGCAGTATTTT
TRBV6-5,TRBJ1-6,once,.,CASSMSGDNSPLHF,TGTGCCAGCAGCATGTCAGGGGATAATTCACCCCTCCACTTT
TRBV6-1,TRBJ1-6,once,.,CASSDNGGGGYNSPLHF,TGTGCCAGCAGTGATAACGGGGGGGGCGGATATAATTCACCCCTCCACTTT
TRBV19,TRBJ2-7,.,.,CASSTMDGDANEQYF,TGTGCCAGTAGTACGATGGACGGAGACGCGAACGAGCAGTACTTC
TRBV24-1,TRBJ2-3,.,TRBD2,CATSDLGLAGGYGDTQYF,TGTGCCACCAGTGACCTGGGACTAGCGGGAGGTTACGGGGATACGCAGTATTTT
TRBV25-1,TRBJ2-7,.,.,CASSLTTGYEQYF,TGTGCCAGCAGTCTAACGACAGGCTACGAGCAGTACTTC
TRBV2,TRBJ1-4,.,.,CASSEVVGLFF,TGTGCCAGCAGTGAAGTCGTGGGATTGTTTTTT
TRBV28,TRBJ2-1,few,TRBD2,CASSPGGGAGTYNEQFF,TGTGCCAGCAGCCCGGGGGGGGGAGCGGGAACCTACAATGAGCAGTTCTTC
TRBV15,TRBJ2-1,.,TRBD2,CATSRAGSSGRAVYNEQFF,TGTGCCACCAGCAGGGCAGGGTCTAGCGGGAGGGCCGTATACAATGAGCAGTTCTTC